A single sample is the source of the 6 T cell receptor beta chains below, sequenced in a study of beta chain features in type 1 diabetes. General observations from the study: All four CD4+ subsets of Type 1 diabetes patients contained TCRB CDR3s that were moderately but significantly shorter.

The whole isolated RNA underwent reverse transcription, so sequencing captured expressed TCRB transcripts. Some clones are missing from TCRdb's copy, which holds only in-frame ones; the method was immunoSEQ multiplex PCR. In the table there are about 370,000 clones, over 8.5% of which are singletons. These receptors lack a known antigen. Material: central memory CD4+ T cells from blood. These receptors all stem from a man aged 25 to 40 with type 1 diabetes.

This clone was counted between two and nine times. The chain combines TRBV18 with TRBJ2-5; D gene ambiguous. The CDR3 runs to 11 residues. Germline V gene lookup returns CDR1 KGHSH and CDR2 LQKENI. Between the trimmed V and J ends, which lost 4 bases and 2 bases, there was a span of 2 bases. This chain's CDR3 is CASSLQETQYF. CDR3 sequence (DNA): TGTGCCAGCTCACTTCAAGAGACCCAGTACTTC.

This rearrangement joins TRBV7-9 to TRBJ2-3, with 10 bases that match TRBD2. This CDR3 comprises 15 residues. Germline lookup yields CDR1 SEHNR and CDR2 FQNEAQ (reference sequence). The J segment lost 1 base and the V segment lost 3 bases, leaving 1 base of the junction unmatched. CDR3 sequence: CASSFGTSGTDTQYF. The CDR3 DNA follows: TGTGCCAGCAGCTTCGGGACTAGCGGCACAGATACGCAGTATTTT.

This clone was counted only a few times. The chain is built from TRBV28 and TRBJ1-1; 12 bases align to TRBD1. The V gene's germline CDR1 is MDHEN and CDR2 SYDVKM. The CDR3 loop spans 16 amino acids. With V trimmed by 5 bases and J by 1 base, 5 bases remained unmatched. CDR3 sequence reads: CASSQGTGGGNTEAFF. The CDR3 DNA reads as TGTGCCAGCAGTCAAGGGACAGGGGGCGGGAACACTGAAGCTTTCTTT.

This clone was counted only a few times. V gene TRBV29-1 combines with J gene TRBJ1-3; D unclear. Germline V gene data show CDR1 as SQVTM and CDR2 as ANQGSEA. V lost 3 bases and J 4 bases, leaving 4 bases between the germline ends. The CDR3 consists of 11 residues. The CDR3 loop reads CSVDAGNTIYF. CDR3 nucleotide sequence: TGCAGCGTTGATGCGGGAAACACCATATATTTT.

The chain couples TRBV27 to TRBJ2-1; 11 bases match TRBD2. CDR3 length: 17 amino acids. J lost 6 bases, V lost 4 bases, and 11 bases had no gene match. Germline CDR1 MNHEY, CDR2 SMNVEV (reference sequence). The CDR3 DNA sequence: TGTGCCAGCAGTTCCGGGACATCCGGGACTAGCGGCAATGAGCAGTTCTTC. Translation gives CASSSGTSGTSGNEQFF.

This clone came up a few times. This chain uses TRBV13 with TRBJ1-5; the match to TRBD1 covers 9 bases. The CDR3 spans 14 residues. The germline V gene has CDR1 PRHDT and CDR2 FYEKMQ (reference sequence). Trimming cost V 4 bases and J 4 bases; bases outside gene matches: 2. The DNA of the CDR3 is TGTGCCAGCAGCTACGGACAGGGGAATCAGCCCCAGCATTTT. Amino acid sequence: CASSYGQGNQPQHF.